The present T cell receptor beta chain was sequenced within a study of STAT5B mutations in CD4+ large granular lymphocyte leukemia. Study-wide results and caveats: CD4-sorted patient repertoires seemed more clonal than healthy CD4+ repertoires. Compared with healthy controls (2/35), patient top clones favored TRBV06 (8/27).

Worth noting for this clone: Its matching antigen is unknown.

Per the original data handling: Productive clonotypes were detectable down to 2.59 x 10-5 frequency. Profiled with immunoSEQ multiplex PCR; TCRdb holds only in-frame clones, not every one. The DNA was the basis for D and trimming; V, J and clone size are from that table. The sample has some 23,000 clones, 74% seen once; the top ten hold roughly a tenth. The CDR3 spans 13 residues. The V gene lost 2 bases and the J gene lost 5 bases, with 8 bases spanning the gap. CDR1 is SGHRS and CDR2 is YFSETQ in the germline V gene. The chain has TRBV5-1 and TRBJ2-1; D unresolved. Specimen: CD4+ T cells from blood buffy coats. The receptor was derived from a human donor in good health. The CDR3 DNA reads as TGCGCCAGCAGCTTCGGAAGGGACAATGAGCAGTTCTTC. Protein sequence: CASSFGRDNEQFF.